One sample yielded the 7 T cell receptor beta chains listed below, sequenced in a study of long-term antiretroviral therapy in people with HIV. Run at survey level, the immunoSEQ assay was version v3.0. Sequencing was performed with immunoSEQ multiplex PCR; in TCRdb, only in-frame clones are kept and a portion is missing. The sample has 25,000 to 30,000 clones, approximately 80% seen once. The specimen comprised unsorted PBMCs, sampled 1.1 years before starting antiretroviral therapy. Every receptor here comes from a woman in her thirties with HIV.

The chain combines TRBV2 with TRBJ2-1; D is undetermined. CDR3 length: 13 amino acids. Per germline, CDR1 SNHLY and CDR2 FYNNEI. Trimming shortened V by 5 bases and J by 5 bases, and 10 bases separated the two germline ends. The CDR3: CASSLGLNNEQFF. The CDR3 DNA follows: TGTGCCAGCAGTCTCGGGCTTAACAATGAGCAGTTCTTC.

The chain combines TRBV5-6 with TRBJ2-5, with 8 bases matching TRBD1. The V and J ends lost 2 bases and 10 bases, in that order; junction bases with no gene match: 13. The CDR3 is made up of 15 amino acids. The germline CDR1 and CDR2 sequences are SGHDT and YYEEEE. CDR3 nucleotides: TGTGCCAGCAGCTTTAGCCGAGACAGGGGATTATACCAGTACTTC. It specifies CASSFSRDRGLYQYF.

This clone was counted a few times. This chain joins TRBV2 and TRBJ1-3; D unresolved. Trimming removed 5 bases at V and 0 bases at J, with 8 bases between. This CDR3 spans 14 amino acids. Germline CDR1 SNHLY, CDR2 FYNNEI. The CDR3 DNA sequence: TGTGCCAGCAGTCTTGGGCCCTCTGGAAACACCATATATTTT. As protein: CASSLGPSGNTIYF.

This clone was counted once. V is TRBV30 and J is TRBJ2-7, with D possibly matching TRBD1 (5 bases). The CDR3 totals 11 residues. In germline, CDR1 is GTSNPN, CDR2 SVGIG (reference sequence). V shed 4 bases and J shed 3 bases, with 7 bases lying between them. The CDR3 loop is CAWTGYYEQYF. CDR3 nucleotide sequence: TGTGCCTGGACAGGGTACTACGAGCAGTACTTC.

The rearrangement uses TRBV2 and TRBJ1-5, with D unclear. V dropped 7 bases and J dropped 0 bases, with 13 bases sitting between them. Looked up from germline, CDR1 is SNHLY and CDR2 is FYNNEI. The CDR3 contains 15 residues. In nucleotides, the CDR3 is TGTGCCAGCATGATGTCCGTTCATAGCAATCAGCCCCAGCATTTT. Encoded protein: CASMMSVHSNQPQHF.

This clone was detected once. V usage is TRBV2 and J usage is TRBJ2-5, with 10 bases lining up with TRBD1. The CDR3 is 14 residues long. Germline CDR1 SNHLY, CDR2 FYNNEI. V gave up 7 bases and J gave up 2 bases; unmatched junction bases: 4. This CDR3 is CASMLGQGQETQYF. In DNA form, the CDR3 reads TGTGCCAGCATGTTGGGACAGGGGCAAGAGACCCAGTACTTC.

A note on this clone: At the DNA level, this CDR3 is encoded by other sequences in the same sample as well. This sequence joins TRBV29-1 and TRBJ1-5; 10 bases are a match to TRBD1. Germline lookup yields CDR1 SQVTM and CDR2 ANQGSEA. V lost 6 bases to trimming and J lost 5 bases; unmatched junction nucleotides: 1. The CDR3 is 12 amino acids. This chain's CDR3 is CSVGQGDQPQHF. In DNA, the CDR3 is TGCAGCGTCGGACAGGGGGATCAGCCCCAGCATTTT.